This T cell receptor (beta chain) was obtained from a study of T cell repertoires in cytomegalovirus infection. TCRdb reanalysed the reads using MiXCR and keeps one entry per CDR3 protein. The table lists around 170,000 distinct CDR3 sequences, approximately 14% of them singletons. Germline CDR1 is SQVTM and CDR2 is ANQGSEA. The length of the CDR3 is 14 residues. The V and J ends lost 5 bases and 0 bases respectively, with 13 bases between them. V and J are TRBV29-1 and TRBJ1-1; no clear D. This sequence originates from a human donor in good health (CMV status not recorded). Some clones in this sample may be carry-over from other donors' samples. The sequenced sample was PBMCs. CDR3 sequence (DNA): TGCAGCGTTTTAGGCAGCTCCATGAACACTGAAGCTTTCTTT. Amino acid sequence: CSVLGSSMNTEAFF.